Presented here are 20 T cell receptor beta chains from one specimen sequenced in a study of OX40 agonist ivuxolimab in advanced cancers. The data were produced by immunoSEQ multiplex PCR, yet TCRdb's version contains in-frame clones alone and is incomplete. The sample records roughly 76,000 clones, 88% being singletons. Here the sequenced sample was CD4+ or CD8+ T cells sorted from blood, taken in a trial of the OX40 agonist ivuxolimab. The receptors stem from an adult with an advanced solid tumor such as melanoma, head and neck, liver or kidney cancer.

In its sample, this clone was seen once. The V call is TRBV14, the J call TRBJ1-6; D uncertain. Germline V CDR1 and CDR2: SGHDN, FVKESK. Trimming left V 0 bases short and J 9 bases short, with 6 bases between. The CDR3 runs to 13 residues. The CDR3 DNA reads as TGTGCCAGCAGCCAAGATGTGTTTTCACCCCTCCACTTT. Translation gives CASSQDVFSPLHF.

The V call is TRBV2, the J call TRBJ1-1; 8 bases line up with TRBD1. CDR1 and CDR2 from the germline V gene are SNHLY and FYNNEI. V gave up 7 bases and J gave up 5 bases; unmatched junction bases: 9. The CDR3 length is 14 residues. CDR3 protein: CASMVEGQGTEAFF. The CDR3 DNA follows: TGTGCCAGCATGGTAGAAGGACAGGGAACTGAAGCTTTCTTT.

The chain links TRBV9 to TRBJ1-2; TRBD1 might be the D (6 bases). CDR3 length: 14 residues. The V end was cut by 3 bases, the J end by 2 bases, with 11 bases between. Per the germline V gene, CDR1 is SGDLS and CDR2 is YYNGEE. The CDR3 DNA sequence: TGTGCCAGCAGCGGAGGACAGCGCAACTATGGCTACACCTTC. It yields the protein CASSGGQRNYGYTF.

The chain uses TRBV11-1 and TRBJ2-1; TRBD2 aligns across 11 bases. The CDR3 spans 15 residues. CDR1 SGHAT and CDR2 FQDESV come from the germline V gene (reference sequence). With V trimmed by 5 bases and J by 7 bases, 7 bases remained unmatched. CDR3 sequence reads: CASSLGLAGQNEQFF. CDR3 bases: TGTGCCAGCAGCCTCGGACTAGCGGGCCAAAATGAGCAGTTCTTC.

J is TRBJ2-1 and V is TRBV6-5; a possible D gene is TRBD2 (6 bases). Germline V CDR1 and CDR2: MNHEY, SVGAGI. CDR3 length: 15 residues. Trimming stripped 6 bases from V and 4 bases from J, with 16 bases between. The CDR3 nucleotides read TGTGCCAGCAGGCTTTCTAGCGCGCGGTACAATGAGCAGTTCTTC. This codes for CASRLSSARYNEQFF.

The chain recombines TRBV28 with TRBJ1-1; perhaps TRBD1 as D (6 bases). The CDR3 spans 14 residues. V was trimmed by 5 bases and J by 1 base, leaving 11 bases between them. Germline V gene data show CDR1 as MDHEN and CDR2 as SYDVKM. The CDR3 spells CASSPTQGNTEAFF. The DNA of the CDR3 is TGTGCCAGCAGTCCAACACAGGGGAACACTGAAGCTTTCTTT.

The CDR3 region has the DNA TGTGCCAGCAGTTACTCGGCGGCTGTTGGGGCCAACGTCCTGACTTTC. It encodes CASSYSAAVGANVLTF. This rearrangement joins TRBV6-5 to TRBJ2-6; D remains ambiguous. The CDR3 length is 16 residues. CDR1 MNHEY and CDR2 SVGAGI come from the germline V gene. Trimming removed 0 bases from V and 3 bases from J, with 9 bases in between.

V gene TRBV6-1 combines with J gene TRBJ2-7; 10 bases match TRBD1. The CDR3 length is 15 residues. The junction had 8 bases not matched to a gene; V was cut back by 6 bases and J by 3 bases. The germline V gene has CDR1 MNHNS and CDR2 SASEGT. CDR3 in DNA: TGTGCCAGCAGCTCCTCGACAGGGGGCATCTACGAGCAGTACTTC. It is translated as CASSSSTGGIYEQYF.

A remark on this clone: An end of the junction differs from the germline gene, which may be a read error. The rearrangement uses TRBV7-7 and TRBJ2-1; TRBD2 matches at 11 bases. CDR3 length: 16 amino acids. Germline loops: CDR1 SSHAT, CDR2 FNYEAQ (reference sequence). CDR3 loop: CASSPTLAGVVNEQFF. DNA of the CDR3: TGTGCTAGCAGCCCGACACTAGCGGGAGTCGTCAATGAGCAGTTCTTC.

The CDR3 nucleotides are TGCGCCAGCAGCTTGGCGTACTCTATCCGAGAGACCCAGTACTTC. Protein product: CASSLAYSIRETQYF. The chain combines TRBV5-1 with TRBJ2-5; D call uncertain. The CDR3 is 15 residues long. CDR1 and CDR2 from the germline V gene are SGHRS and YFSETQ. V was clipped by 0 bases and J by 4 bases, with 13 bases between them. Looking up the rest from reference TRBV5-1 and TRBJ2-5 gives the full variable domain: KAGVTQTPRYLIKTRGQQVTLSCSPISGHRSVSWYQQTPGQGLQFLFEYFSETQRNKGNFPGRFSGRQFSNSRSEMNVSTLELGDSALYLCASSLAYSIRETQYFGPGTRLLVL.

J is TRBJ2-7 and V is TRBV29-1; 7 positions match TRBD1. Germline trimming cut 5 bases from V and 5 bases from J; bases unmatched to any gene: 12. Per germline, CDR1 SQVTM and CDR2 ANQGSEA. The CDR3 spans 14 residues. The CDR3 region is CSVFLRDRVHEQYF. The CDR3 nucleotides are TGCAGCGTTTTTCTCCGAGACAGGGTCCACGAGCAGTACTTC.

The V call is TRBV7-9, the J call TRBJ2-3; 10 bases are shared with TRBD1. The CDR3 runs to 13 residues. Losses at the gene ends were 6 bases for V and 4 bases for J; bases not matched to a gene: 1. Germline V gives CDR1 SEHNR, CDR2 FQNEAQ (reference sequence). The CDR3 nucleotides read TGTGCCAGCAGGGGACAGGGGCCAGATACGCAGTATTTT. This translates into CASRGQGPDTQYF.

The chain joins TRBV6-1 to TRBJ1-2, with D tentatively TRBD1 (5 bases). Trimming left V 6 bases short and J 7 bases short, with 15 bases between. In germline, CDR1 is MNHNS, CDR2 SASEGT. The CDR3 runs 13 residues. For the CDR3, the DNA is TGTGCCAGCAGAGTCACAGGAGCGGGTGGCTACACCTTC. It codes for CASRVTGAGGYTF.

The chain uses TRBV7-2 and TRBJ2-7; weak D call: TRBD1 (6 bases). Trimming shortened V by 1 base and J by 7 bases, and 14 bases separated the two germline ends. Per germline, CDR1 SGHTA and CDR2 FQGNSA. The CDR3 sequence is 14 residues long. The CDR3 sequence: CASSLDGGGGEQYF. The CDR3 DNA reads TGTGCCAGCAGCTTAGATGGTGGGGGCGGGGAGCAGTACTTC. The full variable domain, with the rest looked up from reference TRBV7-2 and TRBJ2-7, is GAGVSQSPSNKVTEKGKDVELRCDPISGHTALYWYRQSLGQGLEFLIYFQGNSAPDKSGLPSDRFSAERTGGSVSTLTIQRTQQEDSAVYLCASSLDGGGGEQYFGPGTRLTVT.

CDR3 DNA sequence: TGTGCCACCAGTGTTATTATGAACACTGAAGCTTTCTTT. This codes for CATSVIMNTEAFF. This chain connects TRBV15 to TRBJ1-1; D gene unclear. V was shortened by 6 bases and J by 0 bases, with 8 bases between the two germline ends. The CDR3 is 13 residues long. Germline assignment: CDR1 LNHNV and CDR2 YYDKDF (reference sequence).

The rearrangement uses TRBV27 and TRBJ1-5; TRBD1 agrees at 9 bases. V trimming: 8 bases; J trimming: 3 bases; junction bases outside the gene matches: 11. CDR1 MNHEY and CDR2 SMNVEV come from the germline V gene (reference sequence). This CDR3 has 16 residues. The CDR3 loop is CASGSGTGTNNQPQHF. The CDR3 DNA sequence: TGTGCCAGCGGATCCGGGACAGGGACCAACAATCAGCCCCAGCATTTT.

The V and J genes are TRBV23-1 and TRBJ2-6; D is undetermined. TRBV23-1 is labeled an ORF, and its function is uncertain. This CDR3 spans 18 amino acids. V was trimmed by 5 bases and J by 0 bases, leaving 17 bases between them. The CDR3 loop is CASSTPPTQSSGANVLTF. In DNA, the CDR3 is TGCGCCAGCAGTACCCCGCCGACACAGAGCTCTGGGGCCAACGTCCTGACTTTC.

The V and J genes are TRBV2 and TRBJ2-3; D is uncertain. The V gene's germline CDR1 is SNHLY and CDR2 FYNNEI. There are 12 residues in the CDR3. V lost 7 bases and J lost 2, with 7 bases in between. The CDR3 nucleotides are TGTGCCAGCAAGTTTTCCACAGATACGCAGTATTTT. Its protein product is CASKFSTDTQYF.

The rearrangement joins TRBV2 to TRBJ2-7; 10 positions agree with TRBD1. The J segment lost 1 base and the V segment lost 4 bases, leaving 7 bases of the junction unmatched. The CDR3 runs to 16 residues. Germline V gene sequence: CDR1 SNHLY, CDR2 FYNNEI. In nucleotides, the CDR3 is TGTGCCAGCAGTGGGCCCCCGGGACAGGGGTCCTACGAGCAGTACTTC. Translated, it gives CASSGPPGQGSYEQYF. Based on the CDR3 plus reference TRBV2 and TRBJ2-7, the full variable domain is EPEVTQTPSHQVTQMGQEVILRCVPISNHLYFYWYRQILGQKVEFLVSFYNNEISEKSEIFDDQFSVERPDGSNFTLKIRSTKLEDSAMYFCASSGPPGQGSYEQYFGPGTRLTVT.

V is TRBV5-8 and J is TRBJ2-1; a possible D gene is TRBD2 (6 bases). V was cut by 3 bases and J by 0 bases, with 13 bases left in between. Germline assignment: CDR1 SGHTS and CDR2 YDEGEE. The CDR3 has 16 residues. The CDR3, as DNA: TGTGCCAGCAGCTCCCGGAGGGCGAGCTCCTACAATGAGCAGTTCTTC. Residues: CASSSRRASSYNEQFF.